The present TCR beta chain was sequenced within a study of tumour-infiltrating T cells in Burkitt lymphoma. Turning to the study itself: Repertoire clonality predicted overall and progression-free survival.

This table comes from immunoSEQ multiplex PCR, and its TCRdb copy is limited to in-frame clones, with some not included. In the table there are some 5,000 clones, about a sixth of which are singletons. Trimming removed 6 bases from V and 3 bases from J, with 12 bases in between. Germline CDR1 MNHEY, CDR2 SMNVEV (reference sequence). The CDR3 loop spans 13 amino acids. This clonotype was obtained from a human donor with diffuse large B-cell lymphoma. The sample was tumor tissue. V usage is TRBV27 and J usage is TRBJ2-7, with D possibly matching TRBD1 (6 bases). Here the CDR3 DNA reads TGTGCCAGCAGCCCTACAGGGTACTACGAGCAGTACTTC. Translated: CASSPTGYYEQYF.